Listed here are 2 T cell receptor beta chains from one sample, sequenced in a study of cytomegalovirus exposure and HLA in healthy donors. A multiplex PCR was run with 60 Vbeta primers and 13 Jbeta primers. TCRdb's copy holds only in-frame clones and misses some; the assay was immunoSEQ multiplex PCR. The sample consists of roughly 120,000 clones, roughly 80% of them appearing once. Sequencing input: PBMCs. The receptors here all came from a male donor in good health and CMV-seronegative.

This chain links TRBV5-1 with TRBJ1-1, with D possibly TRBD1 on 6 matching bases. V lost 2 bases, J lost 8 bases, and 13 bases lay in between. Germline V gene lookup returns CDR1 SGHRS and CDR2 YFSETQ. The CDR3 extends over 13 amino acids. DNA of the CDR3: TGCGCCAGCAGCTTCCAAGTAGACAGGGAAGCTTTCTTT. Translation: CASSFQVDREAFF.

The rearrangement uses TRBV5-1 and TRBJ1-3, with a tentative D call TRBD1 (5 bases). Trimming took 0 bases from V and 3 from J, leaving 10 bases between them. CDR1 is SGHRS, CDR2 YFSETQ, per germline. The CDR3 has 15 residues. CDR3 coding DNA: TGCGCCAGCAGCTTGGCCCAACAGGTTGGAAACACCATATATTTT. It yields the protein CASSLAQQVGNTIYF.